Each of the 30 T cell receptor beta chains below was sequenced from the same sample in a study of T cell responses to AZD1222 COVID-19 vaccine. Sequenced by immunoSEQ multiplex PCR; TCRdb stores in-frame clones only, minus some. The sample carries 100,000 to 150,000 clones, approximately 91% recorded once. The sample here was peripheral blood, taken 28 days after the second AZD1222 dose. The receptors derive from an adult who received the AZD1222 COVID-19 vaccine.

Here the CDR3 DNA reads TGTGCCAGCAGCTTATCCGCAGGTCTTTCTGGAAACACCATATATTTT. Translation gives CASSLSAGLSGNTIYF. The chain combines TRBV11-2 with TRBJ1-3; D gene uncertain. Germline loops: CDR1 SGHAT, CDR2 FQNNGV. The V and J ends lost 2 bases and 1 base respectively, with 12 bases between them. This CDR3 is built from 16 residues.

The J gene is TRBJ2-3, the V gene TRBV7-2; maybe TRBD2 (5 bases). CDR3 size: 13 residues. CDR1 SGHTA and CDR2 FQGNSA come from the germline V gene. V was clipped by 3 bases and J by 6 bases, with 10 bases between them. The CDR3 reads CASSLGAWDTQYF. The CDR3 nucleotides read TGTGCCAGCAGCTTGGGAGCCTGGGATACGCAGTATTTT.

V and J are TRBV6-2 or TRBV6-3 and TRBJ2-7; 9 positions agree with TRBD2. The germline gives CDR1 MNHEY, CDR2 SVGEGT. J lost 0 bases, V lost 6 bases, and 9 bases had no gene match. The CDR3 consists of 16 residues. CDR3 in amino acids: CASSSTSGRGSYEQYF. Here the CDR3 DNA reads TGTGCCAGCAGCAGTACTAGCGGGCGGGGCTCCTACGAGCAGTACTTC.

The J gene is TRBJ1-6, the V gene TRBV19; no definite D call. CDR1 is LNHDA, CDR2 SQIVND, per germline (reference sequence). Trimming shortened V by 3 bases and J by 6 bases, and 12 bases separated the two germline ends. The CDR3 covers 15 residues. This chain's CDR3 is CASSMIRKANSPLHF. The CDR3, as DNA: TGTGCCAGTAGTATGATCCGAAAAGCTAATTCACCCCTCCACTTT.

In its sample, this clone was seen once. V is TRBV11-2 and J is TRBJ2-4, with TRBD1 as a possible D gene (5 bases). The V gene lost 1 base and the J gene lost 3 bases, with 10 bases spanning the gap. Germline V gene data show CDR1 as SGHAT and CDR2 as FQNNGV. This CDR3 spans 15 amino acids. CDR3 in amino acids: CASSLGQGGKNIQYF. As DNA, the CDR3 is TGTGCCAGCAGCTTAGGGCAGGGCGGCAAAAACATTCAGTACTTC. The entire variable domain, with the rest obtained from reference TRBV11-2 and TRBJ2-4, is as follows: EAGVAQSPRYKIIEKRQSVAFWCNPISGHATLYWYQQILGQGPKLLIQFQNNGVVDDSQLPKDRFSAERLKGVDSTLKIQPAKLEDSAVYLCASSLGQGGKNIQYFGAGTRLSVL.

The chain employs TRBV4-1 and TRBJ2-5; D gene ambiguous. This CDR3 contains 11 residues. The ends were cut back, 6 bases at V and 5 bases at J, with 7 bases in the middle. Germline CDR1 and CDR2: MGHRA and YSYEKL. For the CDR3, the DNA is TGCGCCAGCAGTTCTAGGGAGACCCAGTACTTC. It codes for CASSSRETQYF.

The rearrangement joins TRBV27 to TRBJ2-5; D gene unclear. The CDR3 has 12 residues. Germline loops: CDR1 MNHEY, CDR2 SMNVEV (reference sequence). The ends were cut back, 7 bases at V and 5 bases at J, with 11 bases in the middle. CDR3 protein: CASTSNGETQYF. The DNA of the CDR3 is TGTGCCAGCACCTCGAATGGGGAGACCCAGTACTTC.

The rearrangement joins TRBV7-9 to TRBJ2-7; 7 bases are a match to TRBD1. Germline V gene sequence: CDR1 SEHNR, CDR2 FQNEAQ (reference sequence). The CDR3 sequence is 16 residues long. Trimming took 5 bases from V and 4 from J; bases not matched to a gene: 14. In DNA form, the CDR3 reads TGTGCCAGCAGCCGAGAAGGACAGGCAGCCATATACGAGCAGTACTTC. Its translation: CASSREGQAAIYEQYF.

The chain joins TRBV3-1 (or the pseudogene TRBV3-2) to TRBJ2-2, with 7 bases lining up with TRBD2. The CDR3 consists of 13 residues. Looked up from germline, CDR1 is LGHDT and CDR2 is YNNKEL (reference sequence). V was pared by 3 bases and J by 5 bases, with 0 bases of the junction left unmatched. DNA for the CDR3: TGTGCCAGCAGCCAGGGGGGGACCGGGGAGCTGTTTTTT. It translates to CASSQGGTGELFF.

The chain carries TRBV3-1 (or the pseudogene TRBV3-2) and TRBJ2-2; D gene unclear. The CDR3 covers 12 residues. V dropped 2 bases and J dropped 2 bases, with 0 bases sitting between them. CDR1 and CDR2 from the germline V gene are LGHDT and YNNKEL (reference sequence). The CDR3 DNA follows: TGTGCCAGCAGCCAAAACACCGGGGAGCTGTTTTTT. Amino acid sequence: CASSQNTGELFF.

The CDR3 spells CASTPGVEDTEAFF. The CDR3 region has the DNA TGTGCCAGCACCCCGGGTGTGGAGGACACTGAAGCTTTCTTT. This sequence joins TRBV27 and TRBJ1-1; no clear D gene. The CDR3 sequence is 14 residues long. The V gene lost 7 bases and the J gene lost 3 bases, with 15 bases spanning the gap. Germline V lookup: CDR1 MNHEY, CDR2 SMNVEV (reference sequence).

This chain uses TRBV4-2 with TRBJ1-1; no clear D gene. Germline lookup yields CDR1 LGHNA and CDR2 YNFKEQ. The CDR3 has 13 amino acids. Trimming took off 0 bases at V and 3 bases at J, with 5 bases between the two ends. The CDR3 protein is CASSQDVHTEAFF. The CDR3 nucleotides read TGTGCCAGCAGCCAAGACGTGCACACTGAAGCTTTCTTT.

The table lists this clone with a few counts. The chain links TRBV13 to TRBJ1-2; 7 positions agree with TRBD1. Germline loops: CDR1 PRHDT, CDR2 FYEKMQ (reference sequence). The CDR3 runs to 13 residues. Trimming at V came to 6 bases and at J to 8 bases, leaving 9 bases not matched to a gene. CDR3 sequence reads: CASSRDREDGYTF. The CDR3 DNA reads TGTGCCAGCAGTCGCGACAGGGAGGACGGCTACACCTTC.

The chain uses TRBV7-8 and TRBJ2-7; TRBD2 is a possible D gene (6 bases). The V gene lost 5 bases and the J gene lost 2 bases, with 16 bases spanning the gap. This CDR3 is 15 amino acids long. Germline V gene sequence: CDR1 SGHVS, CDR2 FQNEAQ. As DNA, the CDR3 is TGTGCCAGCAGCCCTCCTGCGGGAAGAACCTACGAGCAGTACTTC. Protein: CASSPPAGRTYEQYF. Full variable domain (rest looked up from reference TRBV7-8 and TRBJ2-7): GAGVSQSPRYKVAKRGQDVALRCDPISGHVSLFWYQQALGQGPEFLTYFQNEAQLDKSGLPSDRFFAERPEGSVSTLKIQRTQQEDSAVYLCASSPPAGRTYEQYFGPGTRLTVT.

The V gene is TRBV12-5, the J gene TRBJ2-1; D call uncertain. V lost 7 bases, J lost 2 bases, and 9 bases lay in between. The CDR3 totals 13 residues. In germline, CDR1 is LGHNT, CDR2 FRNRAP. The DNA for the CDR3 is TGTGCTAGTGTGCCGAGGACCTACAATGAGCAGTTCTTC. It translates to CASVPRTYNEQFF.

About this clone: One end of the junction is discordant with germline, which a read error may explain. The CDR3: CASSSEVASPF. CDR3 coding DNA: TGTGCCAGCAGCTCCGAAGTAGCCTCCCCCTTC. The gene calls are TRBV5-8 and TRBJ2-7; the D is unclear. The CDR3 sequence is 11 residues long. In germline, CDR1 is SGHTS, CDR2 YDEGEE.

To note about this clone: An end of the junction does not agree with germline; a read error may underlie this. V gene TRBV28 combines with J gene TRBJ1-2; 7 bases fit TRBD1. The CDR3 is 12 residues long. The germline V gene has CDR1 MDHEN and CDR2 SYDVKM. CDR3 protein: CASSFPRTGPEF. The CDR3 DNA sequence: TGTGCCAGCAGTTTCCCCCGGACAGGCCCGGAGTTC.

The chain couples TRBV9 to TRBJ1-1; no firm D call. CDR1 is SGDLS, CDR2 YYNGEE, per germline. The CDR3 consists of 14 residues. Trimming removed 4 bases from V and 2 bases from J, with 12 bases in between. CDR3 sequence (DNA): TGTGCCAGCAGCCCCCGCACTTCCAACACTGAAGCTTTCTTT. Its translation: CASSPRTSNTEAFF.

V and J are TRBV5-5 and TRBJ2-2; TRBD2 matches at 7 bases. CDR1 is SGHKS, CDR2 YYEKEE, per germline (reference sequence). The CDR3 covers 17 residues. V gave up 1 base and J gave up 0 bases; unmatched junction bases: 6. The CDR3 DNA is TGTGCCAGCAGCTTGCGGGACTATCACACGAACACCGGGGAGCTGTTTTTT. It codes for CASSLRDYHTNTGELFF.

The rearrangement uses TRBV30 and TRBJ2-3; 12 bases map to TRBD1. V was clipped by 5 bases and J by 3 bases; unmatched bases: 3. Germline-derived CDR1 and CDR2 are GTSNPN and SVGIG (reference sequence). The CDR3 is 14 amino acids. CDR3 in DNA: TGTGCCTGGGGGGACAGGGGGCGTACAGATACGCAGTATTTT. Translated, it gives CAWGDRGRTDTQYF.

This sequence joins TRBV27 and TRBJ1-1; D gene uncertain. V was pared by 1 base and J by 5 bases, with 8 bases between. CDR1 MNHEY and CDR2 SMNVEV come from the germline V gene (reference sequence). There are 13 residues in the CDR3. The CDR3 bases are TGTGCCAGCAGTTTATTTAAGGAAACTGAAGCTTTCTTT. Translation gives CASSLFKETEAFF.

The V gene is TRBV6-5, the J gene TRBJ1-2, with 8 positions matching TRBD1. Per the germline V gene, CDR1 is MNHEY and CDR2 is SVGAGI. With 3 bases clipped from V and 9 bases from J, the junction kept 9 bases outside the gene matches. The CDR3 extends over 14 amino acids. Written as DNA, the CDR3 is TGTGCCAGCAGTTATCACGGACAGGGTCTAAGCTACACCTTC. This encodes CASSYHGQGLSYTF.

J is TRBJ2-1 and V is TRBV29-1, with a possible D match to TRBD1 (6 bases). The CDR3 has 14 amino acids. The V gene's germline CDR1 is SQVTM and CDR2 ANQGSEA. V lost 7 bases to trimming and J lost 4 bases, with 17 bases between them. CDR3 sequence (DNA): TGCAGCGGCCAGACAGGAAGATATTACAATGAGCAGTTCTTC. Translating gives CSGQTGRYYNEQFF.

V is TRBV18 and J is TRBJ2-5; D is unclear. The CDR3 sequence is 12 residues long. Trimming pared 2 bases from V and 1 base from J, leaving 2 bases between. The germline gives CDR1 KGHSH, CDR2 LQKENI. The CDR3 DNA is TGTGCCAGCTCACCAGTCCAAGAGACCCAGTACTTC. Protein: CASSPVQETQYF.

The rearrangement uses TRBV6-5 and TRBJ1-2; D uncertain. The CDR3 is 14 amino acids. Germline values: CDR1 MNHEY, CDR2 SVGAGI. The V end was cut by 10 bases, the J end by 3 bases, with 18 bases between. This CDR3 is CATTPLYIDYGYTF. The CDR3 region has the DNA TGTGCCACCACTCCTTTATACATAGACTATGGCTACACCTTC.

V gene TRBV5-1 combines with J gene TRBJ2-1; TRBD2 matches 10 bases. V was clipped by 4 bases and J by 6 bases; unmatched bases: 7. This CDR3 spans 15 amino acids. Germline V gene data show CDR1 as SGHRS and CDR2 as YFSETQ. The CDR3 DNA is TGCGCCAGCAGCCCTTCCGGGACTAGCGCCAATGAGCAGTTCTTC. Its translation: CASSPSGTSANEQFF.

CDR3 DNA: TGTGCCAGCAGCGTCGCCGCCGTACAGAACACTGAAGCTTTCTTT. This encodes CASSVAAVQNTEAFF. The chain employs TRBV9 and TRBJ1-1; no clear D. CDR1 SGDLS and CDR2 YYNGEE come from the germline V gene. The V and J ends lost 2 bases and 1 base respectively, with 12 bases between them. CDR3 length: 15 amino acids.

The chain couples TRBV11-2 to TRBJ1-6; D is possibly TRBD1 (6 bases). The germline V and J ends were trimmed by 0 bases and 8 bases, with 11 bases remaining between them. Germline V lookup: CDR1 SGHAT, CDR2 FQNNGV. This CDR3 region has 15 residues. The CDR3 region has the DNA TGTGCCAGCAGCTTAGATCTAGGACAGTATTCACCCCTCCACTTT. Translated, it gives CASSLDLGQYSPLHF.

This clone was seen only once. CDR3 in amino acids: CASSLVGVRLETQYF. CDR3 DNA: TGTGCCAGCAGCTTAGTGGGCGTGCGCCTGGAGACCCAGTACTTC. V and J are TRBV7-8 and TRBJ2-5, with D uncertain. There are 15 residues in the CDR3. The germline V gene encodes CDR1 SGHVS and CDR2 FQNEAQ. With 1 base removed from V and 5 bases from J, the gap between germline ends came to 14 bases. Using reference TRBV7-8 and TRBJ2-5 for the parts outside the CDR3, the full variable domain is GAGVSQSPRYKVAKRGQDVALRCDPISGHVSLFWYQQALGQGPEFLTYFQNEAQLDKSGLPSDRFFAERPEGSVSTLKIQRTQQEDSAVYLCASSLVGVRLETQYFGPGTRLLVL.

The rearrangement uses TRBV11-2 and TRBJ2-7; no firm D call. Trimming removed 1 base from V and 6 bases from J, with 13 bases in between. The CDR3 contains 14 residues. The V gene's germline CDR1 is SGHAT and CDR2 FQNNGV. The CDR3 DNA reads TGTGCCAGCAGCTTAGTGCTAGATTTGGGCGAGCAGTACTTC. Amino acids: CASSLVLDLGEQYF. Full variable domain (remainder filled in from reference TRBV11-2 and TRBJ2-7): EAGVAQSPRYKIIEKRQSVAFWCNPISGHATLYWYQQILGQGPKLLIQFQNNGVVDDSQLPKDRFSAERLKGVDSTLKIQPAKLEDSAVYLCASSLVLDLGEQYFGPGTRLTVT.